A selection of T cell receptor beta chains follows, all from one sample in a study of T cells in Graves' hyperthyroidism and ophthalmopathy. MiXCR was run by TCRdb on the multiplex PCR reads, yielding one entry per CDR3 protein. The sample includes under 200,000 distinct CDR3 sequences, over 8% of them seen just once. Source material: blood. The origin of the receptors is a woman aged 18 to 35 with Graves' hyperthyroidism that later progressed to Graves' ophthalmopathy. Both conserved end residues are trimmed from each CDR3. Each record gives: CDR3 protein, J gene, V gene, clone size, D gene. The D gene is left open where the match is weak. Size values are once, few and many counts, or a class for expanded clones, and some rows have none.

AWSVGGATEAF TRBJ1-1 TRBV30 many NA
ASSLTSYEQY TRBJ2-7 TRBV3-1 many NA
AGQGQGGTEAF TRBJ1-1 TRBV7-6 many TRBD1
ASRAGDSPLH TRBJ1-6 TRBV4-1 NA NA
SARDVQRGNTGELF TRBJ2-2 TRBV20-1 many TRBD2
AWTTKAGGSDTQY TRBJ2-3 TRBV30 few TRBD2
ASSPGPNSPLH TRBJ1-6 TRBV18 many NA
ASSEARGWGGELF TRBJ2-2 TRBV6-1 many TRBD2
PTSRGVNNQPQH TRBJ1-5 TRBV15 NA TRBD1
ASSFLRDVLREAGEQF TRBJ2-1 TRBV7-3 many TRBD2
ASSLDRANGYT TRBJ1-2 TRBV11-2 many NA
ASSSGMETQY TRBJ2-5 TRBV5-1 many NA
ASSLGPGTNYGYT TRBJ1-2 TRBV7-2 NA NA
ASSRRDRLINDNSPLH TRBJ1-6 TRBV7-8 many TRBD1
ASSQDRQGPTDTQY TRBJ2-3 TRBV3-1 many TRBD1
ASSWGSSEAYNEQF TRBJ2-1 TRBV12-3/TRBV12-4 many NA
ASSDGVGSNQPQH TRBJ1-5 TRBV2 many NA
ASTLPGSDTQY TRBJ2-3 TRBV6-1 few NA
ASSFGTANYNEQF TRBJ2-1 TRBV12-3/TRBV12-4 many TRBD1
ASSGPAGELF TRBJ2-2 TRBV4-1 many NA
SVRADNYGYT TRBJ1-2 TRBV29-1 many NA
ASSYSSGQSTDTQY TRBJ2-3 TRBV7-9 NA TRBD2
ASSSQGQETQY TRBJ2-5 TRBV11-3 NA NA
ASSQRQGDSPLH TRBJ1-6 TRBV3-1 many TRBD1
ASSPPGGVYNEQF TRBJ2-1 TRBV28 many NA
SAVDGWGAQY TRBJ2-3 TRBV20-1 many NA
ASSEVGQFNQPQH TRBJ1-5 TRBV6-1 NA NA
ASSPDSNEQF TRBJ2-1 TRBV7-8 many NA
ASSFFSGRAEDTQY TRBJ2-3 TRBV14 many TRBD2